The 8 T cell receptor beta chains below all came from one sample that was sequenced in a study of early T cells in non-severe SARS-CoV-2 infection. Using its own MiXCR run on the 5' RACE reads, TCRdb lists one record per CDR3 protein. The table includes tens of thousands of distinct CDR3 sequences, roughly a tenth detected once. Sequencing was done on a sample of whole blood. The source is an adult who was a healthcare worker with PCR-confirmed SARS-CoV-2 infection or an uninfected control (not recorded which).

This clonotype occurred a few times. V is TRBV7-3 and J is TRBJ2-3; 8 positions match TRBD1. This CDR3 is built from 16 residues. Losses at the gene ends were 2 bases for V and 5 bases for J; bases not matched to a gene: 9. The germline V gene encodes CDR1 SGHTA and CDR2 FQGTGA. The CDR3 region has the DNA TGTGCCAGCAGCTTATACAGGACAGGGAGAGGAGATACGCAGTATTTT. Translated: CASSLYRTGRGDTQYF.

This clonotype has ten or more counts. The chain joins TRBV5-6 to TRBJ1-5, with D possibly TRBD1 on 5 matching bases. Trimming took off 5 bases at V and 11 bases at J, with 20 bases between the two ends. The CDR3 runs 14 residues. CDR1 is SGHDT and CDR2 is YYEEEE in the germline V gene. The CDR3 DNA is TGTGCCAGCAGTTACCGGGACGGTCGAGGAGCCCAGCATTTT. Amino acids: CASSYRDGRGAQHF.

This clonotype was detected many times. CDR3 residues: CASSPGFQETQYF. CDR3 bases: TGTGCCAGCAGCCCAGGCTTTCAAGAGACCCAGTACTTC. The rearrangement uses TRBV11-3 and TRBJ2-5, with D unclear. CDR3 length equals 13 residues. CDR1 is SGHNT, CDR2 YENEEA, per germline. The V end was cut by 5 bases, the J end by 2 bases, with 9 bases between.

The chain recombines TRBV20-1 with TRBJ1-1; D not resolved. V gave up 2 bases and J gave up 1 base, with 8 bases separating them. The CDR3 has 13 residues. Germline CDR1 and CDR2: DFQATT and SNEGSKA (reference sequence). CDR3 residues: CSARNDKNTEAFF. CDR3 bases: TGCAGTGCTAGAAATGACAAGAACACTGAAGCTTTCTTT.

There are a few counts of this clonotype. V gene TRBV7-9 combines with J gene TRBJ2-7, with 7 bases aligning to TRBD2. V was pared by 3 bases and J by 4 bases, with 12 bases of the junction left unmatched. Germline V gene sequence: CDR1 SEHNR, CDR2 FQNEAQ (reference sequence). This CDR3 has 16 amino acids. The CDR3 bases are TGTGCCAGCAGCTTGGTGAAGGCTAGCGGCTTATACGAGCAGTACTTC. Protein: CASSLVKASGLYEQYF. Based on the CDR3 plus reference TRBV7-9 and TRBJ2-7, the full variable domain is DTGVSQNPRHKITKRGQNVTFRCDPISEHNRLYWYRQTLGQGPEFLTYFQNEAQLEKSRLLSDRFSAERPKGSFSTLEIQRTEQGDSAMYLCASSLVKASGLYEQYFGPGTRLTVT.

V and J are TRBV6-6 and TRBJ1-5; D ambiguous. V shed 6 bases and J shed 4 bases, with 7 bases lying between them. This CDR3 is 12 amino acids long. Germline-derived CDR1 and CDR2 are MNHNY and SVGAGI (reference sequence). The CDR3 DNA sequence: TGTGCCAGCAGATACGGGAATCAGCCCCAGCATTTT. Its protein is CASRYGNQPQHF.

In its sample, this clonotype was seen many times. The chain recombines TRBV20-1 with TRBJ2-7, with D tentatively TRBD1 (6 bases). CDR1 and CDR2 (germline): DFQATT, SNEGSKA (reference sequence). There are 14 residues in the CDR3. V was shortened by 3 bases and J by 0 bases, with 12 bases between the two germline ends. The chain's CDR3 is CSARAQDSSYEQYF. The DNA of the CDR3 is TGCAGTGCTAGGGCCCAGGACAGCTCCTACGAGCAGTACTTC.

This clonotype showed up many times. The chain joins TRBV7-2 to TRBJ1-3, with unresolved D. V shed 0 bases and J shed 0 bases, with 6 bases lying between them. Germline V CDR1 and CDR2: SGHTA, FQGNSA. This CDR3 spans 15 amino acids. The CDR3 reads CASSLAPGSGNTIYF. Written as DNA, the CDR3 is TGTGCCAGCAGCTTAGCTCCAGGCTCTGGAAACACCATATATTTT.